The 31 T cell receptor beta chains below were found in one sample sequenced in a study of T cells after yellow fever vaccination. TCRdb redid the calling of the 5' RACE reads with MiXCR, one entry per CDR3 protein. The top ten hold roughly 3.3% of the sample, which has about 260,000 distinct CDR3 sequences, roughly 5% seen once. Sequenced here: CD4+ T cells sorted from PBMCs, sampled on the day of the yellow fever booster vaccination. Source of these receptors: a man between 18 and 29 years old who received the YFV17D yellow fever vaccine.

This clonotype occurred a few times. The chain links TRBV9 to TRBJ2-3; perhaps TRBD1 as D (5 bases). The length of the CDR3 is 17 residues. V was pared by 4 bases and J by 3 bases, with 21 bases between. Germline CDR1 and CDR2: SGDLS and YYNGEE. The CDR3 bases are TGTGCCAGCAGCCGTAGGTCGAGCAGGGTGGTGACAGATACGCAGTATTTT. Translation gives CASSRRSSRVVTDTQYF.

Turning to this clonotype: Since a much larger clone is just one base distant, this may be a read error. V is TRBV7-2 and J is TRBJ1-1, with TRBD1 as a possible D gene (5 bases). Germline V gene data show CDR1 as SGHTA and CDR2 as FQGNSA. This CDR3 has 13 residues. The CDR3 coding sequence is TGTGCCAGCAGCCCGACAGCGGGCACTGTAGCTTTCTTT. This codes for CASSPTAGTVAFF.

In its sample, this clonotype was seen a few times. The gene calls are TRBV9 and TRBJ2-1; TRBD1 matches 11 bases. This CDR3 spans 16 amino acids. Germline V CDR1 and CDR2: SGDLS, YYNGEE. The ends lost 5 bases at V and 5 bases at J; junction bases unmatched: 9. The CDR3 DNA reads as TGTGCCAGCAGGGGACAGGGGGGTATGGTCCACAATGAGCAGTTCTTC. Translation: CASRGQGGMVHNEQFF.

V gene TRBV7-2 combines with J gene TRBJ1-5; D unclear. The CDR3 loop spans 13 amino acids. V lost 5 bases and J lost 5, with 10 bases in between. Germline values: CDR1 SGHTA, CDR2 FQGNSA. The CDR3 here is CASSPSSYQPQHF. CDR3 coding DNA: TGTGCCAGCAGCCCGTCATCTTATCAGCCCCAGCATTTT.

This clonotype has only a few counts. This rearrangement joins TRBV4-1 to TRBJ2-2, with D perhaps given as TRBD1 or TRBD2 (6 bases each). Germline-derived CDR1 and CDR2 are MGHRA and YSYEKL. The V gene lost 4 bases and the J gene lost 5 bases, with 14 bases spanning the gap. This CDR3 region has 15 residues. CDR3 residues: CASSRFRGRTGELFF. CDR3 coding DNA: TGCGCCAGCAGCCGCTTTCGGGGGCGAACCGGGGAGCTGTTTTTT.

This clonotype was detected ten times or more. The chain couples TRBV20-1 to TRBJ2-3; TRBD1 or TRBD2 may be the D gene (6 bases each). The CDR3 consists of 17 residues. The germline V gene encodes CDR1 DFQATT and CDR2 SNEGSKA (reference sequence). Trimming shortened V by 6 bases and J by 0 bases, and 22 bases separated the two germline ends. The CDR3 sequence is CSAETPAGGPSTDTQYF. The CDR3 bases are TGCAGTGCCGAAACCCCGGCCGGGGGCCCTAGCACAGATACGCAGTATTTT.

V is TRBV7-9 and J is TRBJ2-5; 11 bases line up with TRBD2. CDR1 SEHNR and CDR2 FQNEAQ come from the germline V gene (reference sequence). The CDR3 covers 15 residues. Unmatched junction bases numbered 2, after V lost 4 bases and J lost 1 base. CDR3 region: CASSSGLAGQETQYF. The CDR3 nucleotides are TGTGCCAGCAGCTCAGGACTAGCGGGCCAAGAGACCCAGTACTTC.

The chain recombines TRBV20-1 with TRBJ2-1; D may be TRBD1 or TRBD2 (5 bases each). Trimming left V 5 bases short and J 3 bases short, with 11 bases between. CDR3 length: 13 residues. CDR1 is DFQATT and CDR2 is SNEGSKA in the germline V gene (reference sequence). The CDR3 bases are TGCAGTGCTTGCCGGGACGACTACAATGAGCAGTTCTTC. Encoded protein: CSACRDDYNEQFF.

This clonotype was observed many times. The chain carries TRBV3-1 and TRBJ1-1; D remains ambiguous. Germline lookup yields CDR1 LGHDT and CDR2 YNNKEL (reference sequence). Between the trimmed V and J ends, which lost 3 bases and 4 bases, there was a span of 3 bases. This CDR3 spans 11 amino acids. In DNA, the CDR3 is TGTGCCAGCAGCCAGGGCACTGAAGCTTTCTTT. Translating it yields CASSQGTEAFF.

The table lists this clonotype with a few counts. The chain links TRBV4-3 to TRBJ2-1; TRBD2 aligns across 8 bases. Germline V gene data show CDR1 as LGHNA and CDR2 as YSLEER. The CDR3 consists of 16 residues. The V segment lost 5 bases and the J segment 8 bases; nucleotides outside the gene matches: 14. The CDR3 sequence: CASSSRVAGLLDEQFF. In DNA form, the CDR3 reads TGCGCCAGCAGCTCCCGAGTAGCGGGGCTCCTGGATGAGCAGTTCTTC.

This clonotype came up a few times. The rearrangement uses TRBV4-1 and TRBJ1-1; no reliable D call. Trimming stripped 0 bases from V and 2 bases from J, with 16 bases between. Germline assignment: CDR1 MGHRA and CDR2 YSYEKL. This CDR3 region has 17 residues. CDR3 sequence: CASSQDRGGPRNTEAFF. In nucleotides, the CDR3 is TGCGCCAGCAGCCAAGATAGAGGCGGGCCCAGAAACACTGAAGCTTTCTTT.

This clonotype showed up many times. The chain employs TRBV6-5 and TRBJ1-1; the match to TRBD1 covers 7 bases. Trimming cost V 5 bases and J 3 bases; bases outside gene matches: 9. This CDR3 has 15 residues. The V gene's germline CDR1 is MNHEY and CDR2 SVGAGI. The DNA of the CDR3 is TGTGCCAGCAGTCCAGGGGGATCGAGGGACACTGAAGCTTTCTTT. The encoded protein is CASSPGGSRDTEAFF.

This clonotype was observed a handful of times. As DNA, the CDR3 is TGTGCCAGCTCGGACGCGGGATTTAACTATGGCTACACCTTC. As protein: CASSDAGFNYGYTF. The chain recombines TRBV6-2 or TRBV6-3 with TRBJ1-2; the D is unclear. Deletions cut 8 bases from V and 1 base from J, with 14 bases between. The CDR3 extends over 14 amino acids. Germline V CDR1 and CDR2: MNHEY, SVGEGT.

The rearrangement joins TRBV11-2 to TRBJ2-3; D unresolved. Trimming removed 3 bases from V and 0 bases from J, with 10 bases in between. Germline-derived CDR1 and CDR2 are SGHAT and FQNNGV. This CDR3 is 15 amino acids long. CDR3 sequence: CASSLWKTSTDTQYF. CDR3 coding DNA: TGTGCCAGCAGCTTGTGGAAGACTAGCACAGATACGCAGTATTTT.

This clonotype has more than one count but fewer than ten. The V and J genes are TRBV6-5 and TRBJ2-1; D might be TRBD1 (5 bases). The germline V and J ends were trimmed by 5 bases and 4 bases, with 18 bases remaining between them. This CDR3 is built from 16 residues. Germline CDR1 is MNHEY and CDR2 is SVGAGI. The CDR3 protein is CASSPDPRQNYNEQFF. DNA of the CDR3: TGTGCCAGCAGTCCCGACCCTCGACAGAATTACAATGAGCAGTTCTTC.

This clonotype was counted many times. J is TRBJ2-5 and V is TRBV5-1; D gene uncertain. The V end was cut by 4 bases, the J end by 2 bases, with 9 bases between. CDR1 and CDR2 (germline): SGHRS, YFSETQ. The CDR3 is made up of 13 amino acids. CDR3 region: CASSRMGQETQYF. The CDR3 nucleotides are TGCGCCAGCAGCAGAATGGGACAAGAGACCCAGTACTTC.

J is TRBJ2-5 and V is TRBV7-2, with a possible D match to TRBD2 (6 bases). This CDR3 has 18 amino acids. V was cut by 6 bases and J by 5 bases, with 28 bases left in between. Germline CDR1 and CDR2: SGHTA and FQGNSA. The CDR3 DNA follows: TGTGCCAGCAGGGGGGGACTTGCCGGTTCTTGGACATGGGAGACCCAGTACTTC. Residues: CASRGGLAGSWTWETQYF.

This chain uses TRBV5-6 with TRBJ1-2, with unresolved D. The CDR3 extends over 13 amino acids. Per germline, CDR1 SGHDT and CDR2 YYEEEE. V was clipped by 4 bases and J by 4 bases, with 11 bases between them. CDR3 sequence (DNA): TGTGCCAGCAGCCGACAAGCGTCCTATGGCTACACCTTC. This gives the protein CASSRQASYGYTF.

This clonotype was found many times. One end of the junction is discordant with germline, which a read error may explain. This chain links TRBV5-1 with TRBJ1-6; the match to TRBD1 covers 11 bases. The germline gives CDR1 SGHRS, CDR2 YFSETQ. This CDR3 region has 15 residues. CDR3 DNA: TGTGCCAGCAGTTTAGGACAGGGGGCTAATTCACCCCTCCACTTT. Protein product: CASSLGQGANSPLHF.

This clonotype was found many times. The genes are TRBV12-3 or TRBV12-4 and TRBJ2-5; 14 positions match TRBD2. The CDR3 is 18 amino acids. With 6 bases clipped from V and 5 bases from J, the junction kept 14 bases outside the gene matches. CDR3 amino acids: CASRKPGTSGGGPETQYF. The CDR3 DNA reads as TGTGCCAGCAGGAAACCCGGGACTAGCGGGGGAGGCCCGGAGACCCAGTACTTC.

This clonotype came up a few times. The chain uses TRBV12-3 or TRBV12-4 and TRBJ1-6; perhaps TRBD1 as D (5 bases). The CDR3 is made up of 15 amino acids. V gave up 2 bases and J gave up 10 bases, with 15 bases separating them. The CDR3 protein is CASSLSTAGYSPLHF. The DNA of the CDR3 is TGTGCCAGCAGTTTATCAACGGCAGGGTACTCACCCCTCCACTTT.

This clonotype was seen at least ten times. The gene calls are TRBV7-2 and TRBJ2-5, with D unclear. This CDR3 has 14 residues. Looked up from germline, CDR1 is SGHTA and CDR2 is FQGNSA. The V gene lost 5 bases and the J gene lost 5 bases, with 15 bases spanning the gap. The CDR3 bases are TGTGCCAGCAGCCGACCCACCAGCAGGGAGACCCAGTACTTC. This encodes CASSRPTSRETQYF.

The table lists this clonotype with many counts. The chain employs TRBV15 and TRBJ2-7; either TRBD1 or TRBD2 may supply D (5 bases each). Germline CDR1 and CDR2: LNHNV and YYDKDF (reference sequence). The CDR3 loop spans 14 amino acids. Deletions cut 6 bases from V and 0 bases from J, with 12 bases between. The CDR3 DNA sequence: TGTGCCACCAGTCGGGGACCGTCCTCCTACGAGCAGTACGTC. Protein: CATSRGPSSYEQYV.

The V call is TRBV6-2 or TRBV6-3, the J call TRBJ2-5; a possible D gene is TRBD1 (7 bases). Trimming took off 7 bases at V and 5 bases at J, with 17 bases between the two ends. The CDR3 has 14 residues. Germline values: CDR1 MNHEY, CDR2 SVGEGT. The CDR3 DNA follows: TGTGCCAGCACCCAGGGGGGCCGAGTGGAGACCCAGTACTTC. Its translation is CASTQGGRVETQYF.

The CDR3 coding sequence is TGCGCCAGCGGGAAGGATGAGGGGTACTCCTACGAGCAGTACTTC. Its translation is CASGKDEGYSYEQYF. The V call is TRBV5-1, the J call TRBJ2-7; D may match TRBD1 or TRBD2 (5 bases each). CDR1 is SGHRS, CDR2 YFSETQ, per germline. V lost 7 bases and J lost 0, with 17 bases in between. The CDR3 sequence is 15 residues long.

This chain connects TRBV2 to TRBJ2-5; the D gene is possibly TRBD2 (5 bases). The germline V gene has CDR1 SNHLY and CDR2 FYNNEI. This CDR3 is built from 13 residues. V was pared by 6 bases and J by 1 base, with 9 bases between. CDR3 sequence: CASRTRGQETQYF. DNA for the CDR3: TGTGCCAGCAGGACCCGGGGCCAAGAGACCCAGTACTTC.

The rearrangement joins TRBV2 to TRBJ2-7; 11 bases are a match to TRBD1. J was trimmed by 3 bases and V by 6 bases; bases with no gene match: 4. Germline V CDR1 and CDR2: SNHLY, FYNNEI. This CDR3 has 14 amino acids. CDR3 nucleotides: TGTGCCAGCAGGACCGGGACAGGGGGCTACGAGCAGTACTTC. This sequence encodes CASRTGTGGYEQYF.

This clonotype was counted many times. The chain employs TRBV5-1 and TRBJ2-3; D gene unclear. The ends were cut back, 5 bases at V and 6 bases at J, with 10 bases in the middle. This CDR3 is built from 12 residues. Germline CDR1 reads SGHRS; CDR2 reads YFSETQ. The CDR3 DNA is TGCGCCAGCAGGGCTGATGCGGATACGCAGTATTTT. Its translation: CASRADADTQYF.

This clonotype was detected many times. V is TRBV7-2 and J is TRBJ2-2, with TRBD2 matching 9 bases. The CDR3 contains 16 residues. CDR1 and CDR2 from the germline V gene are SGHTA and FQGNSA. V lost 3 bases and J lost 1; bases outside the gene matches: 3. The CDR3 loop is CASSLLAGRNTGELFF. The CDR3 coding sequence is TGTGCCAGCAGCTTGCTAGCGGGGAGGAACACCGGGGAGCTGTTTTTT.

The table lists this clonotype with many counts. The chain recombines TRBV20-1 with TRBJ2-7, with D possibly called TRBD1 or TRBD2 (5 bases each). Trimming removed 0 bases at V and 2 bases at J, with 23 bases between. The CDR3 sequence is 18 residues long. Germline CDR1 DFQATT, CDR2 SNEGSKA (reference sequence). In DNA, the CDR3 is TGCAGTGCTAGAGACGCATCGGGTAGAAGGGACGGGGCCTACGAGCAGTACTTC. This codes for CSARDASGRRDGAYEQYF.

The gene calls are TRBV5-1 and TRBJ2-6, with 7 bases lining up with TRBD1. Germline CDR1 and CDR2: SGHRS and YFSETQ. The length of the CDR3 is 18 residues. With 1 base clipped from V and 0 bases from J, the junction kept 7 bases outside the gene matches. The CDR3 DNA sequence: TGCGCCAGCAGCTTGACAGGGGCCCTCTTCTCTGGGGCCAACGTCCTGACTTTC. The encoded protein is CASSLTGALFSGANVLTF.